The clone carrying this TCR beta chain was found once. The sample originates from a study of radiation and T cells in renal cell carcinoma. There are 15 residues in the CDR3. In germline, CDR1 is LGHNA, CDR2 YNFKEQ. Deletions cut 5 bases from V and 2 bases from J, with 16 bases between. As for time point: blood 2 weeks post-SBRT. The sample's treatment: 15 Gy SBRT to primary tumor, nephrectomy 4 weeks later. Some clones are missing from TCRdb's copy, which holds only in-frame ones; the method was immunoSEQ multiplex PCR. The sample comprises under 150,000 clones, more than 80% of which are singletons, and around 1.8% rests with the top ten.

The chain is built from TRBV4-2 and TRBJ2-7; unclear D gene. This specimen consisted of blood, obtained from a patient whose treatment included radiotherapy and nephrectomy. This receptor was identified in a woman in her fifties or sixties with renal cell carcinoma. The CDR3 sequence is CASSLYSDLAYEQYF. Written as DNA, the CDR3 is TGTGCCAGCAGCTTGTATTCCGACCTCGCCTACGAGCAGTACTTC.